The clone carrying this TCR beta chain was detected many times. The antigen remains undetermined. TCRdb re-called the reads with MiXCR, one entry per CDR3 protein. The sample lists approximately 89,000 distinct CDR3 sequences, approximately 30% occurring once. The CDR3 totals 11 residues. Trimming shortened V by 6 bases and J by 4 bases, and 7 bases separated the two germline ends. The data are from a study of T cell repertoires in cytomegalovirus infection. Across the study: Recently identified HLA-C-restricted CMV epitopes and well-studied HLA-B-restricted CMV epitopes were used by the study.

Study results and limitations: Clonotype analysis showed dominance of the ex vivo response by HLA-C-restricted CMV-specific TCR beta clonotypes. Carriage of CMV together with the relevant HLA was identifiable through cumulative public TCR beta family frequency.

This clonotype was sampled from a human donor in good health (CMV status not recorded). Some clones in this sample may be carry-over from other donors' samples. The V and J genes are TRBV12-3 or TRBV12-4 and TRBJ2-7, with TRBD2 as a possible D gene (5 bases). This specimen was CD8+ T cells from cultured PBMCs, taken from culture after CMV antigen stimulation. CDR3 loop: CASSRGYEQYF. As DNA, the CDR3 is TGTGCCAGCAGCCGCGGGTACGAGCAGTACTTC.